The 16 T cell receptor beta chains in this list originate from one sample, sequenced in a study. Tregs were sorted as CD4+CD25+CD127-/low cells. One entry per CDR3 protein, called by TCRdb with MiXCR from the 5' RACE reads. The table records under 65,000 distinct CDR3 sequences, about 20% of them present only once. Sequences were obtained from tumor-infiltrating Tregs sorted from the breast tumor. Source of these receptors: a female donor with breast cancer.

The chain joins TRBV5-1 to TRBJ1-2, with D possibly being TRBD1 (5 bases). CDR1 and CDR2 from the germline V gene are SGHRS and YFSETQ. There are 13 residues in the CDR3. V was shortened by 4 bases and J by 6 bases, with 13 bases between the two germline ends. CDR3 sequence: CASSPAGQDGYTF. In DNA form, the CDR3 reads TGCGCCAGCAGCCCCGCGGGGCAAGATGGCTACACCTTC.

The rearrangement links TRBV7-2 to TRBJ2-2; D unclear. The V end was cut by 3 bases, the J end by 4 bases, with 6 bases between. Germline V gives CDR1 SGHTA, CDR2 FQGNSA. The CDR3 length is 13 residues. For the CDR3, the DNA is TGTGCCAGCAGCTTCACCGGCACCGGGGAGCTGTTTTTT. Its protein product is CASSFTGTGELFF.

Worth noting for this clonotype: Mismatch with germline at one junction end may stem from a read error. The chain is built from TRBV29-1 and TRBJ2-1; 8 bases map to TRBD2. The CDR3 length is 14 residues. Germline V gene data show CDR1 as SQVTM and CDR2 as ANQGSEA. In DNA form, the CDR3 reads TGCAGCGTTAAGACTAGCGTCTCCTGCAATGAGCAGTTCTTC. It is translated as CSVKTSVSCNEQFF.

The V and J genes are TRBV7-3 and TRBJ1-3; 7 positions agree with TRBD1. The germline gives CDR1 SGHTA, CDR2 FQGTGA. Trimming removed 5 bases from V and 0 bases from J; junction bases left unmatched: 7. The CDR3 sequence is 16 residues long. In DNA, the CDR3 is TGTGCCAGCAGCGAACAGGGACAGAGCTCTGGAAACACCATATATTTT. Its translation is CASSEQGQSSGNTIYF.

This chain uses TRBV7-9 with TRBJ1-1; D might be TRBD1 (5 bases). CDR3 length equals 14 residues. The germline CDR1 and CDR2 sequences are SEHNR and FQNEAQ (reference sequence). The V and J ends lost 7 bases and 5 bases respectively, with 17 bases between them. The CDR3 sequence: CASTLGGGGTEAFF. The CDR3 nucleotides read TGTGCCAGCACCCTTGGGGGTGGTGGGACTGAAGCTTTCTTT.

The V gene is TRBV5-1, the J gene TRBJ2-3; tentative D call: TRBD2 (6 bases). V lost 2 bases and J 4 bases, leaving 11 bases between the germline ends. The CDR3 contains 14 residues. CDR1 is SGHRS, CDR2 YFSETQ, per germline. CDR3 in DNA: TGCGCCAGCAGCTTTTTCGGGAGTGCAGATACGCAGTATTTT. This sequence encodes CASSFFGSADTQYF.

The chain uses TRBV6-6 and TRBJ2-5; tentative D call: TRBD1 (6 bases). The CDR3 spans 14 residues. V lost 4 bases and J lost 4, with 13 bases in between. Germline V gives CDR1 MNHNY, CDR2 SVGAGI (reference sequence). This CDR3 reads CASSSQGWAETQYF. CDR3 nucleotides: TGTGCCAGCAGTTCCCAGGGGTGGGCAGAGACCCAGTACTTC.

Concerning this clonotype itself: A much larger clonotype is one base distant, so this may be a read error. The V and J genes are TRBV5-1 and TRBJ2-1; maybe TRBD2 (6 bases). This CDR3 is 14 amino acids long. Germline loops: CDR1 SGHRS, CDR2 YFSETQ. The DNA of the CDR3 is TGCGCCAGCAGGCGGGAATTAATAAACAATGAGCAGGTCTTC. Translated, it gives CASRRELINNEQVF. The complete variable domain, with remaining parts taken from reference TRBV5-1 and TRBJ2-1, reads KAGVTQTPRYLIKTRGQQVTLSCSPISGHRSVSWYQQTPGQGLQFLFEYFSETQRNKGNFPGRFSGRQFSNSRSEMNVSTLELGDSALYLCASRRELINNEQVFGPGTRLTVL.

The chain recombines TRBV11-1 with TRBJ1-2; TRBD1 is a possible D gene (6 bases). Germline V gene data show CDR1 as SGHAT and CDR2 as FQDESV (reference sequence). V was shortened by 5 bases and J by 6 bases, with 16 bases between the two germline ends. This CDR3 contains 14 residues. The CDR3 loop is CASSEDRNEHGYTF. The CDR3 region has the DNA TGTGCCAGCAGCGAGGACAGAAACGAACATGGCTACACCTTC.

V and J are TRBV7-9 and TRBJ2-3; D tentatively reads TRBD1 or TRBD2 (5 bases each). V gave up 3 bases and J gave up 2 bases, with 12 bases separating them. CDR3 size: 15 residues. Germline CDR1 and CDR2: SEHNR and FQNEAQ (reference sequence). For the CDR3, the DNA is TGTGCCAGCAGCTTCGTTTCTGGGACCACAGATACGCAGTATTTT. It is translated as CASSFVSGTTDTQYF.

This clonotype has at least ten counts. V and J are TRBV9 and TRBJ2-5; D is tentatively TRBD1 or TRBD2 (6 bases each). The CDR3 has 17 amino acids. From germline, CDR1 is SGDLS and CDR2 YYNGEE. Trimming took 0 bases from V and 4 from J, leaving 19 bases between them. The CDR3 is CASSVGNGGPRGETQYF. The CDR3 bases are TGTGCCAGCAGCGTAGGGAATGGGGGGCCTAGGGGAGAGACCCAGTACTTC.

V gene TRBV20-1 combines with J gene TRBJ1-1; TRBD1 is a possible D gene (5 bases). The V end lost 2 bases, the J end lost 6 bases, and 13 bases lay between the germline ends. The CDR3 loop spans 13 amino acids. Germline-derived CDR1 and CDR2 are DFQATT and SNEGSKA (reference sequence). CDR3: CSARSGDLAEAFF. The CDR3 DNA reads TGCAGTGCTAGAAGTGGGGACCTGGCTGAAGCTTTCTTT.

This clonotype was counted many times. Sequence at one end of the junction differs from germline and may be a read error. CDR3: CASSADRNTEAFF. The DNA for the CDR3 is TGTGCTAGCAGCGCCGACAGGAACACTGAAGCTTTCTTT. The chain uses TRBV7-7 and TRBJ1-1, with D possibly TRBD1 on 5 matching bases. Germline V gene data show CDR1 as SSHAT and CDR2 as FNYEAQ (reference sequence). The CDR3 totals 13 residues.

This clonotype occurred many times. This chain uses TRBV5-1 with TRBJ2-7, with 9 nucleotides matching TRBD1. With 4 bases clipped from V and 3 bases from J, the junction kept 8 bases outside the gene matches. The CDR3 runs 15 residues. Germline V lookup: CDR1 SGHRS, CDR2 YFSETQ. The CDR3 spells CASSLLSGQGYEQYF. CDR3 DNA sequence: TGCGCCAGCAGCCTTCTTTCGGGACAGGGCTACGAGCAGTACTTC.

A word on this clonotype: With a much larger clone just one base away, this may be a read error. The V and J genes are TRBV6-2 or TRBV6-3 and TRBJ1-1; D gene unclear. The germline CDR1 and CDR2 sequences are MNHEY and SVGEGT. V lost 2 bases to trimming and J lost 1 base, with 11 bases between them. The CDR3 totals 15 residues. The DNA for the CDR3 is TGTGCCAGCAGTTACGGGCTGGCGTGGAACACTGAAGCTTTCTTT. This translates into CASSYGLAWNTEAFF.

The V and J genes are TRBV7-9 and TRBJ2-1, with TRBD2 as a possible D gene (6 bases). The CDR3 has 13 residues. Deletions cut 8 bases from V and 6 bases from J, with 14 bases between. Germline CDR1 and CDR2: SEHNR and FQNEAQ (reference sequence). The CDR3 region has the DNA TGTGCCAGCTCGGGGGTGCGGCGCAATGAGCAGTTCTTC. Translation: CASSGVRRNEQFF.